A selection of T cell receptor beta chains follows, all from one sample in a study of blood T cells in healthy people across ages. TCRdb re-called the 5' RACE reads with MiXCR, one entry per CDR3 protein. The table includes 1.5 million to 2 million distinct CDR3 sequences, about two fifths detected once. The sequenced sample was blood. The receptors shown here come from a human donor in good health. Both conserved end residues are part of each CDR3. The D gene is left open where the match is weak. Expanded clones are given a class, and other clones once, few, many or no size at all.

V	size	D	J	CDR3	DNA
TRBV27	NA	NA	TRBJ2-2	CASSRGAQGTGELFF	TGTGCCAGCAGCAGAGGCGCCCAGGGGACCGGGGAGCTGTTTTTT
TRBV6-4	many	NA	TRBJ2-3	CASSATSTDTQYF	TGTGCCAGCAGCGCCACTAGCACAGATACGCAGTATTTT
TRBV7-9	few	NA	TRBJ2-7	CASSATLGAPGYEQYF	TGTGCCAGCAGCGCCACTCTAGGGGCCCCTGGCTACGAGCAGTACTTC
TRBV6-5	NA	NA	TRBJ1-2	CASSPTRSGGYTF	TGTGCCAGCAGCCCCACAAGAAGCGGAGGCTACACCTTC
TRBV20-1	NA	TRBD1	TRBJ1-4	CSARSDRVGEKLFF	TGCAGTGCCCGCTCGGACAGGGTGGGAGAAAAACTGTTTTTT
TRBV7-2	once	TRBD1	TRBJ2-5	CASSSGTGEYF	TGTGCCAGCAGCTCCGGGACAGGGGAGTACTTC
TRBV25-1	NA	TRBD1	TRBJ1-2	CASSPQYRGSYGYTF	TGTGCCAGCAGTCCCCAGTACAGGGGGAGCTATGGCTACACCTTC
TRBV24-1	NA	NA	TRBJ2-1	CAAKTMRGNEQFF	TGTGCCGCCAAGACGATGAGGGGAAATGAGCAGTTCTTC
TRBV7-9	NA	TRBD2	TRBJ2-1	CASSSGLAGKEQFF	TGTGCCAGCAGCTCGGGACTAGCGGGGAAAGAGCAGTTCTTC
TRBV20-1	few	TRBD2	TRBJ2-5	CSASLILGLQETQYF	TGCAGTGCTAGTTTAATCTTGGGACTACAAGAGACCCAGTACTTC
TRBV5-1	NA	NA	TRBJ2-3	CASQGNTDTQYF	TGCGCCAGTCAGGGGAACACAGATACGCAGTATTTT
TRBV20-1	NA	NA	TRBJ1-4	CSTRAEGINEKLFF	TGCAGTACTAGAGCTGAAGGAATCAATGAAAAACTGTTTTTT
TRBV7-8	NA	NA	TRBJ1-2	CASSPLRFTANYGYTF	TGTGCCAGCAGCCCATTGAGGTTTACGGCTAACTATGGCTACACCTTC
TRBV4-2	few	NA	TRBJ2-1	CASSQDIGRRDEQFF	TGTGCCAGCAGCCAAGATATAGGGAGGAGGGATGAGCAGTTCTTC
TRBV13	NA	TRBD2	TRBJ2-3	CASSQRLAGVLGDTQYF	TGTGCCAGCAGCCAACGACTAGCGGGGGTCCTAGGAGATACGCAGTATTTT
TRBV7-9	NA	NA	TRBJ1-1	CASSLGRSGEAFF	TGTGCCAGCAGCTTAGGGCGTTCGGGTGAAGCTTTCTTT
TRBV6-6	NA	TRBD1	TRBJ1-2	CASSRGQGRLKDGYTF	TGTGCCAGCAGTCGGGGACAGGGGAGGTTGAAAGATGGCTACACCTTC
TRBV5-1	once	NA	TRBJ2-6	CANSLAGEPGANVLTF	TGCGCCAACAGCTTGGCTGGGGAGCCTGGGGCCAACGTCCTGACTTTC
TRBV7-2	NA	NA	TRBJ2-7	CASSLGGGTYYYEQYF	TGTGCCAGCAGCTTAGGGGGCGGGACTTATTACTACGAGCAGTACTTC
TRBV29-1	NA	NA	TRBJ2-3	CSLLESTDTQYF	TGCAGTCTTCTGGAGAGCACAGATACGCAGTATTTT
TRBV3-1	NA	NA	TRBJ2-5	CASSRTGVARTQYF	TGTGCCAGCAGCCGGACTGGAGTTGCAAGGACCCAGTACTTC
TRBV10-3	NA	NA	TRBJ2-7	CAISESGQDSEQYF	TGTGCCATCAGTGAGTCGGGGCAGGATAGTGAGCAGTACTTC
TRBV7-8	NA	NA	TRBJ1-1	CASSPSAALLMNTEAFF	TGTGCCAGCAGCCCCTCGGCAGCGCTCCTCATGAACACTGAAGCTTTCTTT
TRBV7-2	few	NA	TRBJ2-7	CASSLVGSFSYEQYF	TGTGCCAGCAGCTTAGTAGGCAGCTTTTCCTACGAGCAGTACTTC
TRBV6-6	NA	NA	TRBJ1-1	CASSYADNTEAFF	TGTGCCAGCAGTTACGCGGATAACACTGAAGCTTTCTTT
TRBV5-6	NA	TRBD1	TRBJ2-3	CASSLRTGGLDTQYF	TGTGCCAGCAGCTTAAGGACAGGGGGTCTAGATACGCAGTATTTT
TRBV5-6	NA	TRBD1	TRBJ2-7	CASSSNRGQGSYGQYF	TGTGCCAGCAGCTCCAATCGGGGACAGGGGAGTTACGGGCAGTACTTC
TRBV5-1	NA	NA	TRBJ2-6	CASSLAWGAGANALTF	TGCGCCAGCAGCTTGGCCTGGGGGGCTGGGGCCAACGCCCTGACTTTC
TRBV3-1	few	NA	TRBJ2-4	CASSQVPSEQYF	TGTGCCAGCAGCCAGGTCCCCTCTGAGCAGTACTTC
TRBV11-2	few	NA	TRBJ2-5	CASSLRKHNRETQYF	TGTGCCAGCAGCTTACGAAAGCACAACCGAGAGACCCAGTACTTC
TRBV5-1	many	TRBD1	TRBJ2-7	CASSLVGQGYEQYF	TGTGCCAGCAGCTTGGTAGGACAGGGCTACGAGCAGTACTTC
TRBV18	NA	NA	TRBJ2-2	CASSPPEGSTTGELFF	TGTGCCAGCTCACCACCGGAGGGGTCGACTACCGGGGAGCTGTTTTTT
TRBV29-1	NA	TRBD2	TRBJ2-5	CSTTWGGGETQYF	TGCAGCACCACATGGGGGGGTGGGGAGACCCAGTACTTC
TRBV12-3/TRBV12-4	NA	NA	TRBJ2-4	CASSWDTSIAKNIQYF	TGTGCCAGCAGTTGGGACACAAGTATAGCCAAAAACATTCAGTACTTC
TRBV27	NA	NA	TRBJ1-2	CASSSVGTGPNGYTF	TGTGCCAGCAGTTCGGTGGGCACCGGCCCGAACGGCTACACCTTC
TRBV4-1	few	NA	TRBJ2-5	CASSLRTPLETQYF	TGCGCCAGCAGCCTACGGACACCCCTCGAGACCCAGTACTTC
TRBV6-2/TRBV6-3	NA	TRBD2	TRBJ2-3	CASTPSGGARNTQYF	TGTGCCAGCACCCCCAGCGGGGGGGCCCGAAATACGCAGTATTTT
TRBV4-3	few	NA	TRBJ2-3	CASSQEGTHTDTQYF	TGCGCCAGCAGCCAAGAGGGGACTCACACAGATACGCAGTATTTT
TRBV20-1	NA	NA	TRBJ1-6	CSARDRDAFNSPLHF	TGCAGTGCTAGAGATCGCGACGCCTTTAATTCACCCCTCCACTTT
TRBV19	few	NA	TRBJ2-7	CASSIKGALYEQYF	TGTGCCAGTAGTATAAAGGGTGCGTTATACGAGCAGTACTTC
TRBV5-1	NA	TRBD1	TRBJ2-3	CASSFDRGHSTDTQYF	TGCGCCAGCAGCTTCGACAGGGGGCATAGCACAGATACGCAGTATTTT
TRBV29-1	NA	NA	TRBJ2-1	CSVEGAVYEQFF	TGCAGCGTTGAAGGGGCTGTTTATGAGCAGTTCTTC
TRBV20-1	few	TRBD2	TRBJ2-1	CSASGRAGATYNEQFF	TGCAGTGCTAGTGGGCGAGCGGGGGCAACTTACAATGAGCAGTTCTTC
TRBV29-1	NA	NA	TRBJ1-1	CSVGRTDRNTEAFF	TGCAGCGTTGGAAGGACAGATCGAAACACTGAAGCTTTCTTT
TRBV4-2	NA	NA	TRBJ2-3	CASSQEGPEGAQYF	TGTGCCAGCAGCCAAGAAGGGCCGGAAGGTGCGCAGTATTTT
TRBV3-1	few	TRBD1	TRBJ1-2	CASSPQRTGANYGYTF	TGTGCCAGCAGCCCTCAAAGGACAGGAGCTAACTATGGCTACACCTTC
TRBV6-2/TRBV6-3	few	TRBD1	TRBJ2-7	CASSPPGQGSPYEQYF	TGTGCCAGCAGTCCGCCGGGACAGGGATCCCCCTACGAGCAGTACTTC
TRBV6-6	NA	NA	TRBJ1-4	CASSFVDFDGKLFF	TGTGCCAGCAGTTTCGTAGACTTTGACGGAAAACTGTTTTTT
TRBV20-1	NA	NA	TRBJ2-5	CSAVLVLGEETQYF	TGCAGTGCTGTGTTGGTACTGGGGGAAGAGACCCAGTACTTC
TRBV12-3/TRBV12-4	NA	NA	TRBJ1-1	CASRLTQRTEAFF	TGTGCCAGCAGACTTACACAGAGGACTGAAGCTTTCTTT